The 25 T cell receptor beta chains below were found in one sample sequenced in a study of preoperative IRX-2 immunotherapy in early breast cancer. The treatment is: preoperative locoregional IRX-2 cytokine immunotherapy. Only in-frame clones appear in the TCRdb table, and some are missing; sequencing was by immunoSEQ multiplex PCR. The table records a few thousand clones, roughly 80% of them present only once. The starting material was tumor tissue, obtained after IRX-2 immunotherapy. The receptors here all came from a human donor with breast cancer.

The rearrangement uses TRBV6-8 and TRBJ1-3, with D possibly TRBD1 on 5 matching bases. Trimming stripped 0 bases from V and 0 bases from J, with 9 bases between. CDR3 length: 16 amino acids. Germline V gene sequence: CDR1 MNHGY, CDR2 SAAAGT. DNA for the CDR3: TGTGCCAGCAGTTACTCCAGGGCGAGCTCTGGAAACACCATATATTTT. Protein product: CASSYSRASSGNTIYF.

The chain has TRBV6-8 and TRBJ2-7; 9 nucleotides line up with TRBD1. Germline V CDR1 and CDR2: MNHGY, SAAAGT. V dropped 6 bases and J dropped 4; count of bases not matched to a gene: 4. CDR3 size: 13 residues. The CDR3 is CASSGTGRYEQYF. CDR3 in DNA: TGTGCCAGCAGCGGGACAGGGCGATACGAGCAGTACTTC.

The chain is built from TRBV30 and TRBJ1-1, with a tentative D call TRBD1 (5 bases). The CDR3 has 17 residues. CDR1 is GTSNPN, CDR2 SVGIG, per germline (reference sequence). V was trimmed by 0 bases and J by 0 bases, leaving 17 bases between them. This chain's CDR3 is CAWSVEYQGRMNTEAFF. The CDR3 coding sequence is TGTGCCTGGAGTGTAGAATATCAGGGCAGGATGAACACTGAAGCTTTCTTT. Complete variable domain (other parts from reference TRBV30 and TRBJ1-1): SQTIHQWPATLVQPVGSPLSLECTVEGTSNPNLYWYRQAAGRGLQLLFYSVGIGQISSEVPQNLSASRPQDRQFILSSKKLLLSDSGFYLCAWSVEYQGRMNTEAFFGQGTRLTVV.

The rearrangement uses TRBV10-3 and TRBJ2-5; D unresolved. CDR1 ENHRY and CDR2 SYGVKD come from the germline V gene. The CDR3 runs 17 residues. The germline V and J ends were trimmed by 0 bases and 1 base, with 15 bases remaining between them. CDR3 sequence reads: CAISESGAGWVQETQYF. CDR3 coding DNA: TGTGCCATCAGTGAGTCCGGCGCCGGGTGGGTCCAAGAGACCCAGTACTTC.

This rearrangement joins TRBV7-7 to TRBJ2-4, with 10 bases identical to TRBD1. CDR1 SSHAT and CDR2 FNYEAQ come from the germline V gene (reference sequence). This CDR3 contains 18 residues. V lost 0 bases to trimming and J lost 11 bases; unmatched junction nucleotides: 16. The CDR3 sequence: CASSLAWRPQTGGAFQYF. The CDR3 DNA reads TGTGCCAGCAGCTTAGCGTGGAGACCGCAGACAGGGGGCGCATTTCAGTACTTC.

The V call is TRBV15, the J call TRBJ1-4; unclear D gene. Per germline, CDR1 LNHNV and CDR2 YYDKDF (reference sequence). V was shortened by 6 bases and J by 8 bases, with 25 bases between the two germline ends. This CDR3 comprises 17 residues. CDR3 sequence: CATSIRLTAQGREKLFF. CDR3 in DNA: TGTGCCACCAGTATACGACTCACAGCCCAAGGTAGAGAAAAACTGTTTTTT.

The chain carries TRBV19 and TRBJ2-2; perhaps D is TRBD1 or TRBD2 (5 bases each). The length of the CDR3 is 14 residues. V lost 4 bases, J lost 2 bases, and 8 bases lay in between. Germline V CDR1 and CDR2: LNHDA, SQIVND (reference sequence). The CDR3 bases are TGTGCCAGTAGTACGGGACCCAACACCGGGGAGCTGTTTTTT. This encodes CASSTGPNTGELFF.

This chain uses TRBV10-1 with TRBJ2-1; D gene uncertain. The ends were cut back, 3 bases at V and 3 bases at J, with 6 bases in the middle. Per the germline V gene, CDR1 is WNHNN and CDR2 is SYGVQD (reference sequence). This CDR3 is 13 amino acids long. The CDR3 reads CASSDGNYNEQFF. CDR3 DNA sequence: TGCGCCAGCAGTGACGGTAACTACAATGAGCAGTTCTTC.

The chain is built from TRBV28 and TRBJ1-2; weak D call: TRBD1 (5 bases). CDR3 length equals 14 residues. The V and J ends lost 3 bases and 9 bases respectively, with 17 bases between them. CDR1 is MDHEN and CDR2 is SYDVKM in the germline V gene. CDR3 amino acids: CASSFGQGARSYTF. As DNA, the CDR3 is TGTGCCAGCAGTTTCGGGCAGGGAGCAAGGAGCTACACCTTC.

Note on this clone: One junction end does not reproduce the germline sequence, and a read error may be involved. The V gene is TRBV6-8, the J gene TRBJ1-3; perhaps TRBD1 as D (5 bases). Germline CDR1 and CDR2: MNHGY and SAAAGT. The CDR3 extends over 14 amino acids. The CDR3 is CTSINPGSGNTIYF. CDR3 nucleotide sequence: TGTACCAGCATCAACCCAGGGTCTGGAAACACCATATATTTT.

The chain links TRBV10-3 to TRBJ2-7; maybe TRBD2 (6 bases). V lost 2 bases, J lost 2 bases, and 7 bases lay in between. This CDR3 region has 13 residues. Germline CDR1 and CDR2: ENHRY and SYGVKD. The CDR3 nucleotides read TGTGCCATCAGTGAGCGCGGGGCCTACGAGCAGTACTTC. Amino acid sequence: CAISERGAYEQYF.

This chain uses TRBV10-2 with TRBJ2-7; D not certain. In germline, CDR1 is WSHSY, CDR2 SAAADI. Deletions cut 4 bases from V and 1 base from J, with 8 bases between. The CDR3 loop spans 13 amino acids. The chain's CDR3 is CASSGGHSYEQYF. CDR3 sequence (DNA): TGCGCCAGCAGTGGGGGTCATTCCTACGAGCAGTACTTC.

The CDR3 loop is CASSSSGTESNYGYTF. DNA for the CDR3: TGTGCCAGCAGCTCATCCGGGACAGAATCTAACTATGGCTACACCTTC. The chain joins TRBV11-3 to TRBJ1-2; TRBD1 aligns across 7 bases. The germline V gene encodes CDR1 SGHNT and CDR2 YENEEA. V lost 4 bases and J lost 0; bases outside the gene matches: 8. The CDR3 length is 16 residues.

The genes are TRBV29-1 and TRBJ1-4; D is perhaps TRBD1 (5 bases). The CDR3 has 13 amino acids. Between the trimmed V and J ends, which lost 2 bases and 5 bases, there was a span of 9 bases. Germline CDR1 is SQVTM and CDR2 is ANQGSEA. CDR3 residues: CSVEWQGNEKLFF. The CDR3 DNA is TGCAGCGTTGAATGGCAGGGCAATGAAAAACTGTTTTTT.

CDR3 coding DNA: TGTGCCAGCAGTTCGGGGACAGGGGGCACGGGGCAAGATACGCAGTATTTT. It is translated as CASSSGTGGTGQDTQYF. The rearrangement links TRBV28 to TRBJ2-3; 12 bases agree with TRBD1. The ends lost 4 bases at V and 5 bases at J; junction bases unmatched: 10. The CDR3 consists of 17 residues. CDR1 is MDHEN and CDR2 is SYDVKM in the germline V gene.

The chain links TRBV15 to TRBJ1-4; D gene unclear. V lost 3 bases and J lost 0, with 11 bases in between. The CDR3 is 16 amino acids. The V gene's germline CDR1 is LNHNV and CDR2 YYDKDF (reference sequence). CDR3 in amino acids: CATSSDPLTTNEKLFF. DNA for the CDR3: TGTGCCACCAGCAGCGACCCCCTGACAACTAATGAAAAACTGTTTTTT.

This chain uses TRBV7-1 with TRBJ1-1; 8 bases align to TRBD1. TRBV7-1 is sorted into the ORF group, with uncertain function. The CDR3 has 14 amino acids. V was pared by 5 bases and J by 4 bases, with 6 bases of the junction left unmatched. The CDR3 spells CASSRTGYGTEAFF. The DNA of the CDR3 is TGTGCCAGCAGCCGGACAGGGTACGGCACTGAAGCTTTCTTT.

The chain carries TRBV19 and TRBJ1-5, with unresolved D. Trimming shortened V by 7 bases and J by 3 bases, and 16 bases separated the two germline ends. The germline V gene encodes CDR1 LNHDA and CDR2 SQIVND (reference sequence). CDR3 length equals 15 residues. In nucleotides, the CDR3 is TGTGCCAGTACCTCCGGTGCGGTCCCCAATCAGCCCCAGCATTTT. As protein: CASTSGAVPNQPQHF.

This clone ranks as large. The chain has TRBV29-1 and TRBJ1-5, with D possibly matching TRBD1 (5 bases). CDR3 length: 13 residues. Germline V lookup: CDR1 SQVTM, CDR2 ANQGSEA. The V end lost 6 bases, the J end lost 0 bases, and 9 bases lay between the germline ends. The CDR3 spells CSVAGTSNQPQHF. The CDR3 nucleotides read TGCAGCGTAGCCGGGACTAGCAATCAGCCCCAGCATTTT.

The rearrangement uses TRBV28 and TRBJ1-3; D call uncertain. V shed 8 bases and J shed 2 bases, with 16 bases lying between them. CDR3 length: 15 amino acids. Germline V CDR1 and CDR2: MDHEN, SYDVKM. The CDR3 DNA reads TGTGCCAGCTTACCCGGAGGGTCCGCTGGAAACACCATATATTTT. It is translated as CASLPGGSAGNTIYF.

The rearrangement joins TRBV18 to TRBJ1-5; 11 bases agree with TRBD1. The CDR3 covers 17 residues. V shed 3 bases, J shed 6 bases, and the junction held 10 bases outside the gene matches. Germline V CDR1 and CDR2: KGHSH, LQKENI. The DNA for the CDR3 is TGTGCCAGCTCACCCAGGACAGGGGGCCTTCTCGGTCAGCCCCAGCATTTT. It specifies CASSPRTGGLLGQPQHF. The full variable domain, with the rest looked up from reference TRBV18 and TRBJ1-5, is NAGVMQNPRHLVRRRGQEARLRCSPMKGHSHVYWYRQLPEEGLKFMVYLQKENIIDESGMPKERFSAEFPKEGPSILRIQQVVRGDSAAYFCASSPRTGGLLGQPQHFGDGTRLSIL.

This clone occurred once. J is TRBJ1-2 and V is TRBV29-1; 10 nucleotides align to TRBD1. The V and J ends lost 3 bases and 8 bases, in that order; junction bases with no gene match: 6. This CDR3 is 13 amino acids long. Germline-derived CDR1 and CDR2 are SQVTM and ANQGSEA. The CDR3 protein is CSVDTTGGRGYTF. The DNA of the CDR3 is TGCAGCGTTGATACGACAGGGGGCAGGGGCTACACCTTC.

This chain links TRBV11-3 with TRBJ2-3; the D gene could be TRBD1 or TRBD2 (5 bases each). The germline CDR1 and CDR2 sequences are SGHNT and YENEEA. Trimming shortened V by 4 bases and J by 2 bases, and 13 bases separated the two germline ends. The CDR3 is 15 amino acids. The CDR3 DNA follows: TGTGCCAGCAGCTCTACCGGGACGGTCACAGATACGCAGTATTTT. Its protein product is CASSSTGTVTDTQYF.

The rearrangement uses TRBV6-8 and TRBJ1-3, with D uncertain. The V end was cut by 6 bases, the J end by 2 bases, with 14 bases between. The CDR3 has 15 residues. The V gene's germline CDR1 is MNHGY and CDR2 SAAAGT. The CDR3 DNA reads as TGTGCCAGCAGCCTTAACAGCATCACTGGAAACACCATATATTTT. Its protein product is CASSLNSITGNTIYF.

The chain uses TRBV7-2 and TRBJ1-2, with D possibly matching TRBD1 (5 bases). V dropped 4 bases and J dropped 2 bases, with 8 bases sitting between them. CDR3 length equals 13 residues. Germline CDR1 SGHTA, CDR2 FQGNSA. CDR3 in amino acids: CASSYDRNYGYTF. For the CDR3, the DNA is TGTGCCAGCAGCTATGACAGAAACTATGGCTACACCTTC.